This T cell receptor beta chain was recovered during a study of blood T cell repertoires in COVID-19. Turning to the study itself: The United States, Italy and Spain supplied acute and convalescent COVID-19 samples. From T cells, B-cell-depleted T cells, or PBMCs came the material, which was cDNA or gDNA.

V dropped 6 bases and J dropped 1 base, with 15 bases sitting between them. The CDR3 runs to 15 residues. Germline assignment: CDR1 MDHEN and CDR2 SYDVKM. In the original processing: Reference gene primer amplification yielded estimated nucleated cell counts. Clones were read by immunoSEQ multiplex PCR, and TCRdb kept only the in-frame ones, dropping some. D and trimming come from the DNA, and the V and J calls and clone size come from that table. The repertoire includes more than 250,000 clones, over 65% of them detected once, and 4.6% sits in the top ten. The sequence derives from a man in his fifties or sixties who had recovered from COVID-19. Sequencing was carried out using peripheral blood. The chain is built from TRBV28 and TRBJ1-1, with D perhaps matching TRBD1 (6 bases). CDR3 residues: CASRGGPGGNTEAFF. The CDR3 coding sequence is TGTGCCAGCAGGGGGGGGCCCGGCGGGAACACTGAAGCTTTCTTT.